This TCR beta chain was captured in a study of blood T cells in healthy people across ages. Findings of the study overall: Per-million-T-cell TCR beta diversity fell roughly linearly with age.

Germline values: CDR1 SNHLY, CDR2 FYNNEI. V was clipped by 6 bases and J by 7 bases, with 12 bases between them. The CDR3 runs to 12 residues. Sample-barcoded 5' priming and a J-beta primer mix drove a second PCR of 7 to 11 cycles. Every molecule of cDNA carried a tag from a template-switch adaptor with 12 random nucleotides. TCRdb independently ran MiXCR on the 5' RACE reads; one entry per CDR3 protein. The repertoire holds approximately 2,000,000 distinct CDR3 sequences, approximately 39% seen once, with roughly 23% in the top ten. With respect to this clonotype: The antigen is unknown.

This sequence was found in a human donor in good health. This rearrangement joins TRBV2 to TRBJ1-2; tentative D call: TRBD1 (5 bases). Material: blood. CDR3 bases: TGTGCCAGCAGCGGGGACGATCTTGGCTACACCTTC. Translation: CASSGDDLGYTF.